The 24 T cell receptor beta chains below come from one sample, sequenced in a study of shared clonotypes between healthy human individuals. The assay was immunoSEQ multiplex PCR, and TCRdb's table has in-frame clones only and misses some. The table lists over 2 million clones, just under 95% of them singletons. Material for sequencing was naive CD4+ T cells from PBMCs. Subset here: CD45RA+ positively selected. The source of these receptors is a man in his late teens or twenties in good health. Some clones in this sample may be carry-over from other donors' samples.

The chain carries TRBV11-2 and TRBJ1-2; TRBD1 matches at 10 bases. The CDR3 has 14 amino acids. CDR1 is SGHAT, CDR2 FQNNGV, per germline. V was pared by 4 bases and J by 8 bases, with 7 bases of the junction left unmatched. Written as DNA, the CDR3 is TGTGCCAGCAGCTCCTGGGACAGGGGTGAGGGCTACACCTTC. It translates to CASSSWDRGEGYTF.

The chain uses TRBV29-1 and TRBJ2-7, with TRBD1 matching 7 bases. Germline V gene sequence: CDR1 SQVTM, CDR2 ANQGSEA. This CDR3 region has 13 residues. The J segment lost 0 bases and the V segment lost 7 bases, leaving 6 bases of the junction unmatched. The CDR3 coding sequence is TGCAGCGGCCGGGACAGACACTCCTACGAGCAGTACTTC. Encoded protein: CSGRDRHSYEQYF.

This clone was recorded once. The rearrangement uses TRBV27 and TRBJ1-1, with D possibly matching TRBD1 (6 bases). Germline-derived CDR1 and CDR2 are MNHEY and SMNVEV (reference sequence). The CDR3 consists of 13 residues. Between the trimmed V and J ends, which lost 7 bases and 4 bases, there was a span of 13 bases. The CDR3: CASTDTGSTEAFF. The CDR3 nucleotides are TGTGCCAGCACCGATACAGGGAGCACTGAAGCTTTCTTT.

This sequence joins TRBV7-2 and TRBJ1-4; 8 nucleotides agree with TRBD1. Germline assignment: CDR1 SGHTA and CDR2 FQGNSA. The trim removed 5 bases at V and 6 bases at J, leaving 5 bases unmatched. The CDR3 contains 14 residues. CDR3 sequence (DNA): TGTGCCAGCAGCCGGGACAGGCAGTATGAAAAACTGTTTTTT. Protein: CASSRDRQYEKLFF.

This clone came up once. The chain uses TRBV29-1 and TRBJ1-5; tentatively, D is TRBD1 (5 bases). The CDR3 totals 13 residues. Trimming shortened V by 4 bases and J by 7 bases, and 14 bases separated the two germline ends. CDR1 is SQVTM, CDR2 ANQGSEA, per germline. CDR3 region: CSVVGRVGQPQHF. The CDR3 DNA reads TGCAGCGTTGTAGGCAGGGTGGGACAGCCCCAGCATTTT.

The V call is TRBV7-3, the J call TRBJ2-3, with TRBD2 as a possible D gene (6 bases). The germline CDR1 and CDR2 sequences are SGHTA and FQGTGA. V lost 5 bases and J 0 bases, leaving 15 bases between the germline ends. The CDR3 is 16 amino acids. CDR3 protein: CASSPRDGLSTDTQYF. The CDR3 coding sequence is TGTGCCAGCAGCCCCAGAGACGGACTAAGCACAGATACGCAGTATTTT. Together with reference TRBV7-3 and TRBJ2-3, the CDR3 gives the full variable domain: GAGVSQTPSNKVTEKGKYVELRCDPISGHTALYWYRQSLGQGPEFLIYFQGTGAADDSGLPNDRFFAVRPEGSVSTLKIQRTERGDSAVYLCASSPRDGLSTDTQYFGPGTRLTVL.

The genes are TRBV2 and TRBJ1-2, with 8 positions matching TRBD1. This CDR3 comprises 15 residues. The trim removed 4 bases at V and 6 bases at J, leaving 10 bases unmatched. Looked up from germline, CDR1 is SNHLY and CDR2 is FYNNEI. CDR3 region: CASSGLAGGADGYTF. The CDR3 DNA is TGTGCCAGCAGTGGTCTCGCAGGGGGCGCCGATGGCTACACCTTC.

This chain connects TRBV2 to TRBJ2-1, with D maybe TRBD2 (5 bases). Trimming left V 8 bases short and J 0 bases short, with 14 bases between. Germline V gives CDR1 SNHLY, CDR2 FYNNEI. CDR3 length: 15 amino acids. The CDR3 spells CASAGMLSSYNEQFF. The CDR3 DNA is TGTGCCAGCGCGGGTATGCTGAGCTCCTACAATGAGCAGTTCTTC. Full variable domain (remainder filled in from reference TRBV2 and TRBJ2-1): EPEVTQTPSHQVTQMGQEVILRCVPISNHLYFYWYRQILGQKVEFLVSFYNNEISEKSEIFDDQFSVERPDGSNFTLKIRSTKLEDSAMYFCASAGMLSSYNEQFFGPGTRLTVL.

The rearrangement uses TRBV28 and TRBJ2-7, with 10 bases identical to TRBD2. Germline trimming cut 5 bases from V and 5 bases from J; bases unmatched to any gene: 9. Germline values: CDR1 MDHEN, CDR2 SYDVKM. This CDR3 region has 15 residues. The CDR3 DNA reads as TGTGCCAGCAGTGACCTAGCGGGAGAGTTCCACGAGCAGTACTTC. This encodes CASSDLAGEFHEQYF.

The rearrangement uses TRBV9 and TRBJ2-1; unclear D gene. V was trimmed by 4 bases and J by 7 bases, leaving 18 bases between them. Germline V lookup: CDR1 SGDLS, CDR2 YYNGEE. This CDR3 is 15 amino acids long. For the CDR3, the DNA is TGTGCCAGCAGCCCCGCCTTCATCAAAAAAAATGAGCAGTTCTTC. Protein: CASSPAFIKKNEQFF.

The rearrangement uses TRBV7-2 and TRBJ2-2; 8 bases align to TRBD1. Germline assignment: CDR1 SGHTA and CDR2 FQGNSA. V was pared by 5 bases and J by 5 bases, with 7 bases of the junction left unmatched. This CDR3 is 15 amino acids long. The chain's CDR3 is CASSHRDRRTGELFF. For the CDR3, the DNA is TGTGCCAGCAGCCACCGGGACAGGAGGACCGGGGAGCTGTTTTTT.

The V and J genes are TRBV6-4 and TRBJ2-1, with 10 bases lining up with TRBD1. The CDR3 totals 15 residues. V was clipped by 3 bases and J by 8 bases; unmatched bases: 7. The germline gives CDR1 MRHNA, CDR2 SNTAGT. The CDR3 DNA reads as TGTGCCAGCAGTGAGGCCGGGACAGGGGATTATGAGCAGTTCTTC. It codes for CASSEAGTGDYEQFF.

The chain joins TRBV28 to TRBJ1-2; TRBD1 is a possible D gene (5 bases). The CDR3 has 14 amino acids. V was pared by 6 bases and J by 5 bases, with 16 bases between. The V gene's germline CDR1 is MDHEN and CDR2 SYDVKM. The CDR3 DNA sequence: TGTGCCAGCAGAACTACGCGGGGACCTTATGGCTACACCTTC. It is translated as CASRTTRGPYGYTF.

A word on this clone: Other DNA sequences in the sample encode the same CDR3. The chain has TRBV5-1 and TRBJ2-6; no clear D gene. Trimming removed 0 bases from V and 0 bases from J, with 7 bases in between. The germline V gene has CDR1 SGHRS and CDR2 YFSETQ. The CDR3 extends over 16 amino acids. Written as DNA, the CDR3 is TGCGCCAGCAGCTTGGCCCCAGCCTCTGGGGCCAACGTCCTGACTTTC. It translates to CASSLAPASGANVLTF. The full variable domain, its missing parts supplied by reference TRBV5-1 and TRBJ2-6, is KAGVTQTPRYLIKTRGQQVTLSCSPISGHRSVSWYQQTPGQGLQFLFEYFSETQRNKGNFPGRFSGRQFSNSRSEMNVSTLELGDSALYLCASSLAPASGANVLTFGAGSRLTVL.

CDR3 bases: TGTGCCAGCAGCGAATTCACCGGGGACGGCTACACCTTC. As protein: CASSEFTGDGYTF. The chain uses TRBV7-9 and TRBJ1-2; possible D gene TRBD1, 5 bases. The V gene lost 5 bases and the J gene lost 8 bases, with 15 bases spanning the gap. This CDR3 contains 13 residues. Germline V CDR1 and CDR2: SEHNR, FQNEAQ (reference sequence).

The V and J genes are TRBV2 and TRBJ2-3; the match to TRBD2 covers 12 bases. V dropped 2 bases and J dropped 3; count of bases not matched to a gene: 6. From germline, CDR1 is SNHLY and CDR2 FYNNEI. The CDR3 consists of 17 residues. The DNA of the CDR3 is TGTGCCAGCAGTGAACCTAGCGGGAGGGTGCGTACAGATACGCAGTATTTT. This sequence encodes CASSEPSGRVRTDTQYF.

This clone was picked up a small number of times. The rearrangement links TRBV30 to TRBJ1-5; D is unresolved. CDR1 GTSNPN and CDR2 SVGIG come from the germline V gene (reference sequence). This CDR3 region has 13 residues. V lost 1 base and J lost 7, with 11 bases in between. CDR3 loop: CAWSAHSWQPQHF. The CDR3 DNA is TGTGCCTGGAGTGCCCACTCCTGGCAGCCCCAGCATTTT.

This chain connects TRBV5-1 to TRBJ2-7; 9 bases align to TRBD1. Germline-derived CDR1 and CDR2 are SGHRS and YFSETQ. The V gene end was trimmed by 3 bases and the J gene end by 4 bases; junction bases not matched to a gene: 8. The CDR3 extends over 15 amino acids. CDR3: CASSSPGTGYYEQYF. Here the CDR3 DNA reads TGCGCCAGCAGCTCCCCCGGGACAGGGTATTACGAGCAGTACTTC.

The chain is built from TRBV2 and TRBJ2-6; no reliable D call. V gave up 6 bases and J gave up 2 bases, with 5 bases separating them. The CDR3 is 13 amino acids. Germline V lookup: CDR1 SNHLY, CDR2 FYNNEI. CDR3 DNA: TGTGCCAGCAGGTCCACTGGGGCCAACGTCCTGACTTTC. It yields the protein CASRSTGANVLTF.

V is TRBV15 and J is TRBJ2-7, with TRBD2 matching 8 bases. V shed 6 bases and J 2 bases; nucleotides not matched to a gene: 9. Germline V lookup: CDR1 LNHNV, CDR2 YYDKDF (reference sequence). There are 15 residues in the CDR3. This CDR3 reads CATRPRGGGTYEQYF. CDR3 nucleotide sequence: TGTGCCACCAGACCTCGGGGGGGCGGGACCTACGAGCAGTACTTC.

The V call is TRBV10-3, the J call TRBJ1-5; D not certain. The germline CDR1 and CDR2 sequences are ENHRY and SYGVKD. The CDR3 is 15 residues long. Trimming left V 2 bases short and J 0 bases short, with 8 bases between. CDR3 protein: CAISEGRPSNQPQHF. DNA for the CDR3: TGTGCCATCAGTGAGGGCAGACCTAGCAATCAGCCCCAGCATTTT.

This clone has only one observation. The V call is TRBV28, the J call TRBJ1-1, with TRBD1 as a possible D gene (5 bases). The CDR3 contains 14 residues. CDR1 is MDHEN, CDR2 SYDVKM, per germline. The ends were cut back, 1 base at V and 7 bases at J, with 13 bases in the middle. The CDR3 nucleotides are TGTGCCAGCAGTTTATCGACAGACTTGGGTGAAGCTTTCTTT. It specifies CASSLSTDLGEAFF.

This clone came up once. The CDR3 reads CASSLEVAGGGDTQYF. CDR3 bases: TGCGCCAGCAGCTTGGAGGTAGCGGGAGGAGGAGATACGCAGTATTTT. The rearrangement links TRBV5-1 to TRBJ2-3; TRBD2 agrees at 10 bases. J lost 5 bases, V lost 0 bases, and 6 bases had no gene match. Germline CDR1 SGHRS, CDR2 YFSETQ. The CDR3 contains 16 residues.

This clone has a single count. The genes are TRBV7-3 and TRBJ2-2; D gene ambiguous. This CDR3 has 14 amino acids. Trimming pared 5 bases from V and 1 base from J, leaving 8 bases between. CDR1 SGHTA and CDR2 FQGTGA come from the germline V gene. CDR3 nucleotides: TGTGCCAGCAGCCACCCGAAGAACACCGGGGAGCTGTTTTTT. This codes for CASSHPKNTGELFF.